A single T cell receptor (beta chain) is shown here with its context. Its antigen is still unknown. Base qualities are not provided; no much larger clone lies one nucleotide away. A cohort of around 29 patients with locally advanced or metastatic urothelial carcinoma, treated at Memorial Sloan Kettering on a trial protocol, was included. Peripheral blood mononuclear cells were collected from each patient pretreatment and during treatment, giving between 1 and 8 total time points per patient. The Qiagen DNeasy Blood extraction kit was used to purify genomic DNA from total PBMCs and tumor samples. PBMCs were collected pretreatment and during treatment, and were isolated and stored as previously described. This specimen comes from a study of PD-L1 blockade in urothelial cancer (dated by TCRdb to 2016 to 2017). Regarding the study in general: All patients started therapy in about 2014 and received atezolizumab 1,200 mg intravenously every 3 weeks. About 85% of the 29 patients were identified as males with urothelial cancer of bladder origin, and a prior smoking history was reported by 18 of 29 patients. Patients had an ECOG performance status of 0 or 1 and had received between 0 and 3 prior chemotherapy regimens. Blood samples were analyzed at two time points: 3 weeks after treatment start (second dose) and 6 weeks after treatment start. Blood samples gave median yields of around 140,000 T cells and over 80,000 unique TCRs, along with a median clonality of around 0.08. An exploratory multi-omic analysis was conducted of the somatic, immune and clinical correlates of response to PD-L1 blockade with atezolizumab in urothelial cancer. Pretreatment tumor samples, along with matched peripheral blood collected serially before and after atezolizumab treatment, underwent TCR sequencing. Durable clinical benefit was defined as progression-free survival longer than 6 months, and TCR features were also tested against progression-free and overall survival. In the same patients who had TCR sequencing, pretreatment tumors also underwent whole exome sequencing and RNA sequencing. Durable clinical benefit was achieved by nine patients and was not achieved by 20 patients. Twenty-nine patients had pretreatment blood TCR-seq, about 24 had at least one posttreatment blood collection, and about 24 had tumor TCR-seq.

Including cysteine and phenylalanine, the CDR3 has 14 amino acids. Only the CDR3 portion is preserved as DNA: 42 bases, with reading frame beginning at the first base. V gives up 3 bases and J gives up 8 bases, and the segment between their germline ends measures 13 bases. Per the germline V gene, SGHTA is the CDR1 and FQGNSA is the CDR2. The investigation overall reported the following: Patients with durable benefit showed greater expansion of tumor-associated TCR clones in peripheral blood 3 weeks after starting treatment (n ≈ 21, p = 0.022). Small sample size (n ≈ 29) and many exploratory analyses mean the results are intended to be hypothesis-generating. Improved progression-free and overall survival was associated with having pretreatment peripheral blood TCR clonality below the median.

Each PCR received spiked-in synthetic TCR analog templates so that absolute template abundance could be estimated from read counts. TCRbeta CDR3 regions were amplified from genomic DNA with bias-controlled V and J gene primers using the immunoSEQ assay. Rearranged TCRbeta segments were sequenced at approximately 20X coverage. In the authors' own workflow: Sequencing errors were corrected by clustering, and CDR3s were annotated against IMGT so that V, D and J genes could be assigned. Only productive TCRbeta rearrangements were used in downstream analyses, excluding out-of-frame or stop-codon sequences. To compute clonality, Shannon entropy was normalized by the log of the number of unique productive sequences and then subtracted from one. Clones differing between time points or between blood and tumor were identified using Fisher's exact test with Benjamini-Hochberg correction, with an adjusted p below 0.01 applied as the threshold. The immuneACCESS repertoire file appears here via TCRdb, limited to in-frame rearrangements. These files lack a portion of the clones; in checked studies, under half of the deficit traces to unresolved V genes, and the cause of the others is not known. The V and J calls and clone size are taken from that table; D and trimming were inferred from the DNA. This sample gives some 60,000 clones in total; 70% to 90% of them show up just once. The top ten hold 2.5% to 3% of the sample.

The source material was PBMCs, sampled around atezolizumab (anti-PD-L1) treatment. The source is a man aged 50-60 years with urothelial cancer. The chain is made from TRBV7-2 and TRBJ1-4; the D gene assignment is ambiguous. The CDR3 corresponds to CASSFGGIGEKLFF. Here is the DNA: TGTGCCAGCAGCTTCGGCGGGATTGGGGAAAAACTGTTTTTT.